Below, 11 T cell receptor beta chains from the same sample are listed, as sequenced in a study of PD-1 blockade in classical Hodgkin lymphoma. Stated time point: cycle 4 day 1 (C4D1), after five to seven weeks of nivolumab. Relapse was seen in all patients after autologous stem cell transplantation, and brentuximab vedotin exposure was variable. The repertoire was sequenced with immunoSEQ multiplex PCR; TCRdb's copy has only in-frame clones and lacks some. The sample records about 90,000 clones, about 83% being singletons. This specimen consisted of peripheral blood mononuclear cells (PBMCs), obtained before the fourth cycle of nivolumab. Receptor source: a human donor with classical Hodgkin lymphoma.

CDR3 bases: TGTGCCAGCAGTCGAACCGGGACTAGCGGGAGGGGTGAGCAGTTCTTC. It encodes CASSRTGTSGRGEQFF. The genes are TRBV14 and TRBJ2-1, with 16 bases that match TRBD2. The trim removed 6 bases at V and 9 bases at J, leaving 8 bases unmatched. CDR1 is SGHDN and CDR2 is FVKESK in the germline V gene. This CDR3 comprises 16 residues. Supplemented by reference TRBV14 and TRBJ2-1, the full variable domain reads EAGVTQFPSHSVIEKGQTVTLRCDPISGHDNLYWYRRVMGKEIKFLLHFVKESKQDESGMPNNRFLAERTGGTYSTLKVQPAELEDSGVYFCASSRTGTSGRGEQFFGPGTRLTVL.

V usage is TRBV14 and J usage is TRBJ1-4; D may be TRBD1 (6 bases). V lost 0 bases and J lost 10, with 15 bases in between. Germline-derived CDR1 and CDR2 are SGHDN and FVKESK. This CDR3 is 15 amino acids long. DNA for the CDR3: TGTGCCAGCAGCCAAGAGGTGGTGTCAGGGGCAAAACTGTTTTTT. Its translation is CASSQEVVSGAKLFF.

This chain uses TRBV5-1 with TRBJ2-7, with TRBD1 matching over 7 bases. The length of the CDR3 is 14 residues. Looked up from germline, CDR1 is SGHRS and CDR2 is YFSETQ. V lost 4 bases to trimming and J lost 5 bases; unmatched junction nucleotides: 9. CDR3 region: CASSAPTGSDEQYF. CDR3 DNA sequence: TGCGCCAGCAGCGCCCCGACAGGGAGCGACGAGCAGTACTTC.

This clone has just one count. This sequence joins TRBV5-1 and TRBJ2-7, with TRBD1 identical over 11 bases. Germline CDR1 reads SGHRS; CDR2 reads YFSETQ. The ends lost 0 bases at V and 3 bases at J; junction bases unmatched: 11. CDR3 size: 18 residues. In nucleotides, the CDR3 is TGCGCCAGCAGCTTGGACACCCCGGGACAGGGGGTCGTCTACGAGCAGTACTTC. Amino acid sequence: CASSLDTPGQGVVYEQYF.

J is TRBJ2-5 and V is TRBV9, with 11 bases fitting TRBD2. This CDR3 has 17 amino acids. Losses at the gene ends were 0 bases for V and 1 base for J; bases not matched to a gene: 5. Germline V gives CDR1 SGDLS, CDR2 YYNGEE. The CDR3 nucleotides read TGTGCCAGCAGCGTAGAATTAGCGGGAGGGGTCCAAGAGACCCAGTACTTC. It specifies CASSVELAGGVQETQYF.

This clone was found a few times. The CDR3 loop reads CASSFNEKLFF. The CDR3, as DNA: TGTGCCAGCAGCTTCAATGAAAAACTGTTTTTT. J is TRBJ1-4 and V is TRBV5-6; D remains unclear. The germline V gene encodes CDR1 SGHDT and CDR2 YYEEEE. The CDR3 is 11 amino acids. V was clipped by 2 bases and J by 5 bases, with 1 base between them.

This chain connects TRBV19 to TRBJ1-1; D call uncertain. The V end was cut by 6 bases, the J end by 1 base, with 9 bases between. The CDR3 is made up of 13 amino acids. From germline, CDR1 is LNHDA and CDR2 SQIVND (reference sequence). The chain's CDR3 is CASRRTQNTEAFF. CDR3 DNA sequence: TGTGCCAGTAGACGAACCCAGAACACTGAAGCTTTCTTT.

V usage is TRBV13 and J usage is TRBJ2-2; D not certain. Germline CDR1 reads PRHDT; CDR2 reads FYEKMQ (reference sequence). The CDR3 length is 12 residues. V lost 1 base and J 6 bases, leaving 3 bases between the germline ends. The CDR3 DNA reads as TGTGCCAGCAGCTTAGTATCCGGGGAGCTGTTTTTT. Its translation: CASSLVSGELFF. Looking up the rest from reference TRBV13 and TRBJ2-2 gives the full variable domain: AAGVIQSPRHLIKEKRETATLKCYPIPRHDTVYWYQQGPGQDPQFLISFYEKMQSDKGSIPDRFSAQQFSDYHSELNMSSLELGDSALYFCASSLVSGELFFGEGSRLTVL.

To note about this clone: This sample also contains other DNA sequences that code for the same CDR3. The chain joins TRBV15 to TRBJ2-7; TRBD1 matches at 11 bases. The CDR3 spans 15 residues. The V and J ends lost 5 bases and 4 bases, in that order; junction bases with no gene match: 7. Germline V CDR1 and CDR2: LNHNV, YYDKDF (reference sequence). The CDR3 reads CATSRGQGAFYEQYF. The DNA of the CDR3 is TGTGCCACCAGCCGAGGACAGGGGGCCTTTTACGAGCAGTACTTC.

As concerns this clone: The sample contains more than one DNA sequence encoding this CDR3. The V call is TRBV19, the J call TRBJ1-2; D not certain. Trimming shortened V by 3 bases and J by 5 bases, and 7 bases separated the two germline ends. CDR1 is LNHDA and CDR2 is SQIVND in the germline V gene (reference sequence). The CDR3 loop spans 12 amino acids. CDR3 sequence: CASSISVYGYTF. CDR3 DNA: TGTGCCAGTAGTATTTCGGTGTATGGCTACACCTTC.

V gene TRBV5-1 combines with J gene TRBJ2-3; TRBD2 is a possible D gene (5 bases). Trimming left V 4 bases short and J 2 bases short, with 17 bases between. Germline-derived CDR1 and CDR2 are SGHRS and YFSETQ. The CDR3 runs to 16 residues. In nucleotides, the CDR3 is TGCGCCAGCAGCCCGGACTTCCTTTTGCCCACAGATACGCAGTATTTT. As protein: CASSPDFLLPTDTQYF.